This paragraph covers one T cell receptor (beta chain) sequence. This sample was included in a study of T-cell reconstitution after alpha-beta-depleted transplantation in children. The V end was cut by 3 bases, the J end by 3 bases, with 9 bases between. The CDR3 is 13 residues long. The TCRbeta library incorporated unique molecular identifiers. From the PCR reads, TCRdb called clonotypes with MiXCR, one entry per CDR3 protein. The profile shows 250,000 to 350,000 distinct CDR3 sequences, more than 9% of them singletons. The genes are TRBV12-3 or TRBV12-4 and TRBJ2-7; D gene uncertain. The receptor comes from a human donor who donated a stem cell graft to a child with SCID. Source: PBMCs from the stem cell graft donor, taken from the stem cell graft. As DNA, the CDR3 is TGTGCCAGCAGTTTCCTAGGTGTCTACGAGCAGTACTTC. It codes for CASSFLGVYEQYF.